The 27 T cell receptor beta chains listed next were all sequenced from one sample in a study of CD8 T cells in Susac syndrome. The RNA, about 0.45 to 1 ug, was put through reverse transcription using random hexamers. MiXCR, run by TCRdb on the immunoSEQ multiplex PCR reads, gives a single entry per CDR3 protein. The sample gives about 300,000 distinct CDR3 sequences, about 85% of which show up once; around 0.12% is in the top ten. What was sequenced was CD8+ T cells from PBMCs. Receptor source: a human donor with multiple sclerosis.

The chain uses TRBV28 and TRBJ2-3; 7 bases map to TRBD2. CDR3 length: 19 residues. V was clipped by 3 bases and J by 2 bases; unmatched bases: 17. The germline gives CDR1 MDHEN, CDR2 SYDVKM. The DNA for the CDR3 is TGTGCCAGCAGTTTCCTAGCGGATCTCCCGGGGTCATACACAGATACGCAGTATTTT. As protein: CASSFLADLPGSYTDTQYF.

The chain couples TRBV11-2 to TRBJ2-1, with TRBD2 matching 7 bases. CDR1 and CDR2 from the germline V gene are SGHAT and FQNNGV. V shed 1 base and J 7 bases; nucleotides not matched to a gene: 4. This CDR3 is built from 14 residues. The CDR3 DNA sequence: TGTGCCAGCAGCTTAGTGGGAGCGGGGAATGAGCAGTTCTTC. Protein product: CASSLVGAGNEQFF.

This clonotype is a singleton in its sample. This rearrangement joins TRBV6-5 to TRBJ2-7, with no clear D. The CDR3 length is 14 residues. The ends were cut back, 5 bases at V and 2 bases at J, with 13 bases in the middle. The germline gives CDR1 MNHEY, CDR2 SVGAGI. The CDR3 protein is CASSPRSLPYEQYF. For the CDR3, the DNA is TGTGCCAGCAGTCCAAGATCCCTTCCCTACGAGCAGTACTTC.

V and J are TRBV12-3 or TRBV12-4 and TRBJ2-2; TRBD2 agrees at 7 bases. The junction had 6 bases not matched to a gene; V was cut back by 5 bases and J by 0 bases. The CDR3 has 16 amino acids. The CDR3 coding sequence is TGTGCCAGCAGTCGACTAGCTGACGCGAACACCGGGGAGCTGTTTTTT. It specifies CASSRLADANTGELFF.

The CDR3 DNA is TGTGCCAGCAGCTTATGGGGCGTCGGGGGAAAGGGCAATGAGCAGTTCTTC. Translating it yields CASSLWGVGGKGNEQFF. This rearrangement joins TRBV7-9 to TRBJ2-1, with D perhaps matching TRBD2 (6 bases). V was trimmed by 2 bases and J by 6 bases, leaving 20 bases between them. Per the germline V gene, CDR1 is SEHNR and CDR2 is FQNEAQ (reference sequence). The CDR3 has 17 residues.

This chain joins TRBV30 and TRBJ2-3; D is unclear. Trimming stripped 0 bases from V and 3 bases from J, with 16 bases between. The CDR3 is 16 amino acids. CDR1 is GTSNPN and CDR2 is SVGIG in the germline V gene (reference sequence). As DNA, the CDR3 is TGTGCCTGGAGTGTAGGTCGCGATCTCTCAACAGATACGCAGTATTTT. Amino acid sequence: CAWSVGRDLSTDTQYF.

The chain couples TRBV6-5 to TRBJ2-1; 7 bases align to TRBD2. This CDR3 has 14 amino acids. The V gene end was trimmed by 0 bases and the J gene end by 9 bases; junction bases not matched to a gene: 5. Germline CDR1 is MNHEY and CDR2 is SVGAGI. The CDR3 sequence: CASSYSVTGGEQFF. DNA for the CDR3: TGTGCCAGCAGTTACTCGGTAACGGGGGGTGAGCAGTTCTTC.

The chain joins TRBV10-3 to TRBJ1-1; D is uncertain. CDR1 is ENHRY and CDR2 is SYGVKD in the germline V gene. The CDR3 extends over 13 amino acids. V gave up 6 bases and J gave up 4 bases, with 12 bases separating them. CDR3 nucleotide sequence: TGTGCCATCAGGGTTTTCGGTGGCACTGAAGCTTTCTTT. Translation gives CAIRVFGGTEAFF.

The sample holds a few counts of this clonotype. V and J are TRBV9 and TRBJ2-7; TRBD1 aligns across 7 bases. V was clipped by 0 bases and J by 2 bases; unmatched bases: 5. CDR3 size: 15 residues. Germline V gives CDR1 SGDLS, CDR2 YYNGEE. CDR3 bases: TGTGCCAGCAGCGTAGGGGACAGTGGGACCTACGAGCAGTACTTC. Translation: CASSVGDSGTYEQYF.

This chain uses TRBV28 with TRBJ2-5, with 12 bases aligning to TRBD2. The CDR3 has 17 amino acids. With V trimmed by 4 bases and J by 0 bases, 6 bases remained unmatched. Germline V CDR1 and CDR2: MDHEN, SYDVKM. The CDR3 DNA reads as TGTGCCAGCAGTTCCTTTCGGACTAGCGGGAACCAAGAGACCCAGTACTTC. It specifies CASSSFRTSGNQETQYF.

The chain couples TRBV20-1 to TRBJ2-7; the match to TRBD2 covers 8 bases. Germline-derived CDR1 and CDR2 are DFQATT and SNEGSKA (reference sequence). Germline trimming cut 0 bases from V and 2 bases from J; bases unmatched to any gene: 6. The CDR3 is 15 amino acids. CDR3 amino acids: CSARDRAGGTYEQYF. The CDR3, as DNA: TGCAGTGCTAGAGATAGGGCGGGAGGAACCTACGAGCAGTACTTC.

The rearrangement joins TRBV7-9 to TRBJ1-4; 11 bases line up with TRBD1. The germline gives CDR1 SEHNR, CDR2 FQNEAQ (reference sequence). The ends lost 5 bases at V and 6 bases at J; junction bases unmatched: 5. CDR3 length equals 15 residues. CDR3 nucleotide sequence: TGTGCCAGCAGCCAAGGACAGGGGGCTCATGAAAAACTGTTTTTT. Its translation: CASSQGQGAHEKLFF.

The DNA for the CDR3 is TGTGCCACCAGCATTACTAGCGGGTTTACGTTCTTC. It specifies CATSITSGFTFF. The chain has TRBV15 and TRBJ2-1; 9 bases match TRBD2. Per the germline V gene, CDR1 is LNHNV and CDR2 is YYDKDF (reference sequence). This CDR3 contains 12 residues. The V gene end was trimmed by 4 bases and the J gene end by 15 bases; junction bases not matched to a gene: 7.

The chain recombines TRBV28 with TRBJ2-1; TRBD2 is a possible D gene (6 bases). CDR1 and CDR2 (germline): MDHEN, SYDVKM. The CDR3 is 15 residues long. Trimming removed 6 bases at V and 7 bases at J, with 19 bases between. CDR3 DNA sequence: TGTGCCAGCAGCCCCCTATTGGAGGGAATAAATGAGCAGTTCTTC. Residues: CASSPLLEGINEQFF.

The chain recombines TRBV3-1 with TRBJ2-2; D unresolved. Per germline, CDR1 LGHDT and CDR2 YNNKEL (reference sequence). Trimming pared 0 bases from V and 6 bases from J, leaving 8 bases between. This CDR3 region has 14 residues. The CDR3 loop reads CASSQDLAAGELFF. The CDR3 bases are TGTGCCAGCAGCCAAGATTTAGCTGCCGGGGAGCTGTTTTTT. Looking up the rest from reference TRBV3-1 and TRBJ2-2 gives the full variable domain: DTAVSQTPKYLVTQMGNDKSIKCEQNLGHDTMYWYKQDSKKFLKIMFSYNNKELIINETVPNRFSPKSPDKAHLNLHINSLELGDSAVYFCASSQDLAAGELFFGEGSRLTVL.

This sequence joins TRBV27 and TRBJ2-7; TRBD2 matches 7 bases. Per the germline V gene, CDR1 is MNHEY and CDR2 is SMNVEV (reference sequence). The V segment lost 1 base and the J segment 2 bases; nucleotides outside the gene matches: 5. This CDR3 has 15 residues. CDR3 protein: CASSLFPSGTYEQYF. The CDR3 DNA reads as TGTGCCAGCAGTTTATTTCCTAGCGGCACCTACGAGCAGTACTTC.

This chain connects TRBV12-3 or TRBV12-4 to TRBJ2-7, with 7 bases aligning to TRBD1. The trim removed 3 bases at V and 6 bases at J, leaving 5 bases unmatched. The CDR3 loop spans 13 amino acids. CDR3 residues: CASSFRQGAEQYF. CDR3 DNA sequence: TGTGCCAGCAGTTTTAGACAGGGTGCCGAGCAGTACTTC.

The chain uses TRBV9 and TRBJ2-5; a weak D match, TRBD2 (5 bases). Trimming left V 6 bases short and J 4 bases short, with 25 bases between. This CDR3 has 17 amino acids. Germline-derived CDR1 and CDR2 are SGDLS and YYNGEE. For the CDR3, the DNA is TGTGCCAGCACGCGGAGTGGTACTTCGGGGAACAGAGAGACCCAGTACTTC. Translated: CASTRSGTSGNRETQYF.

The chain carries TRBV4-1 and TRBJ2-7, with TRBD2 identical over 8 bases. CDR1 MGHRA and CDR2 YSYEKL come from the germline V gene. This CDR3 comprises 15 residues. Trimming removed 2 bases from V and 1 base from J; junction bases left unmatched: 4. As DNA, the CDR3 is TGCGCCAGCAGCCAACAGGCGGGAGGTTCCTACGAGCAGTACTTC. Protein sequence: CASSQQAGGSYEQYF.

V is TRBV7-9 and J is TRBJ1-6, with a tentative D call TRBD1 (5 bases). CDR3 length: 14 amino acids. The germline gives CDR1 SEHNR, CDR2 FQNEAQ (reference sequence). V was cut by 5 bases and J by 0 bases, with 5 bases left in between. The DNA of the CDR3 is TGTGCCAGCAGCGACAGCTCCTATAATTCACCCCTCCACTTT. Translated: CASSDSSYNSPLHF.

This sequence joins TRBV19 and TRBJ1-5; no definite D call. Germline V gives CDR1 LNHDA, CDR2 SQIVND (reference sequence). The CDR3 spans 15 residues. The V and J ends lost 6 bases and 0 bases respectively, with 12 bases between them. CDR3 in amino acids: CASRPIRISNQPQHF. For the CDR3, the DNA is TGTGCCAGTAGACCAATCAGGATTAGCAATCAGCCCCAGCATTTT.

This chain links TRBV7-8 with TRBJ1-3; 10 bases agree with TRBD1. CDR1 and CDR2 (germline): SGHVS, FQNEAQ. V lost 3 bases to trimming and J lost 4 bases; unmatched junction nucleotides: 6. The CDR3 covers 16 residues. CDR3 nucleotide sequence: TGTGCCAGCAGCTTGCCGCCGGGACAGGGGGGAAACACCATATATTTT. This sequence encodes CASSLPPGQGGNTIYF.

The V gene is TRBV27, the J gene TRBJ2-1; 7 bases are shared with TRBD2. The CDR3 has 15 residues. The ends lost 6 bases at V and 7 bases at J; junction bases unmatched: 12. Looked up from germline, CDR1 is MNHEY and CDR2 is SMNVEV (reference sequence). CDR3 loop: CASRTRREGRNEQFF. The CDR3 bases are TGTGCCAGCAGGACCCGAAGGGAGGGGCGGAATGAGCAGTTCTTC.

The chain has TRBV7-9 and TRBJ2-7; 8 bases are shared with TRBD1. CDR1 is SEHNR and CDR2 is FQNEAQ in the germline V gene (reference sequence). This CDR3 region has 14 residues. J was trimmed by 5 bases and V by 5 bases; bases with no gene match: 8. CDR3: CASSTPGQGHEQYF. CDR3 bases: TGTGCCAGCAGCACACCCGGACAGGGCCACGAGCAGTACTTC.

The chain recombines TRBV27 with TRBJ1-5; D is possibly TRBD1 (5 bases). Germline-derived CDR1 and CDR2 are MNHEY and SMNVEV (reference sequence). Trimming removed 4 bases from V and 4 bases from J, with 11 bases in between. CDR3 size: 14 residues. CDR3 sequence: CASSSGIRNQPQHF. In DNA, the CDR3 is TGTGCCAGCAGTTCAGGGATACGGAATCAGCCCCAGCATTTT.

There are a few counts of this clonotype. The gene calls are TRBV9 and TRBJ2-7; 8 bases match TRBD2. The CDR3 is made up of 14 amino acids. Looked up from germline, CDR1 is SGDLS and CDR2 is YYNGEE. V trimming: 1 base; J trimming: 7 bases; junction bases outside the gene matches: 7. The CDR3 loop is CASSVSGRAGEQYF. The CDR3 DNA reads TGTGCCAGCAGCGTAAGCGGGAGAGCGGGAGAGCAGTACTTC.

The gene calls are TRBV27 and TRBJ2-2; D is perhaps TRBD2 (5 bases). Germline CDR1 and CDR2: MNHEY and SMNVEV (reference sequence). The CDR3 loop spans 15 amino acids. The V end was cut by 6 bases, the J end by 0 bases, with 11 bases between. CDR3 in amino acids: CASSQRAANTGELFF. CDR3 bases: TGTGCCAGCAGCCAGAGGGCTGCGAACACCGGGGAGCTGTTTTTT.